Listed here are 32 T cell receptor beta chains from one sample, sequenced in a study of shared clonotypes between healthy human individuals. Clones were sequenced by immunoSEQ multiplex PCR, and TCRdb holds only the in-frame ones, with some missing. Of 650,000 to 750,000 clones in the sample, roughly 78% were seen once. The sequenced material came from memory CD4+ T cells sorted from blood. The subset denotes: CD45RA-negative fraction. The receptors come from a woman between 25 and 40 years old in good health.

This chain joins TRBV28 and TRBJ1-1; tentatively, D is TRBD1 (5 bases). V lost 2 bases and J lost 1, with 35 bases in between. The CDR3 loop spans 23 amino acids. The V gene's germline CDR1 is MDHEN and CDR2 SYDVKM. The CDR3 region is CASSLENWLTIYVGESKNTEAFF. The CDR3 DNA reads TGTGCCAGCAGTTTAGAGAATTGGTTGACGATCTACGTGGGGGAAAGCAAGAACACTGAAGCTTTCTTT.

This chain connects TRBV6-1 to TRBJ1-1, with D unclear. Trimming shortened V by 6 bases and J by 5 bases, and 10 bases separated the two germline ends. The CDR3 contains 12 residues. Per germline, CDR1 MNHNS and CDR2 SASEGT. CDR3 sequence: CASSEMGTEAFF. The CDR3 coding sequence is TGTGCCAGCAGCGAAATGGGGACTGAAGCTTTCTTT.

This chain uses TRBV29-1 with TRBJ1-5; D unresolved. V was cut by 5 bases and J by 1 base, with 12 bases left in between. The CDR3 has 14 residues. The germline V gene has CDR1 SQVTM and CDR2 ANQGSEA. CDR3 in DNA: TGCAGCGTTTCGGATAGCCGAAGCAATCAGCCCCAGCATTTT. Residues: CSVSDSRSNQPQHF.

V is TRBV28 and J is TRBJ2-7; TRBD2 might be the D (6 bases). This CDR3 has 15 residues. From germline, CDR1 is MDHEN and CDR2 SYDVKM. Trimming pared 2 bases from V and 1 base from J, leaving 12 bases between. The CDR3 reads CASSLQRVTSYEQYF. The DNA for the CDR3 is TGTGCCAGCAGTTTACAGCGGGTGACTTCCTACGAGCAGTACTTC.

The chain carries TRBV7-9 and TRBJ2-2; the D gene is possibly TRBD1 (5 bases). The CDR3 is 15 residues long. The ends were cut back, 1 base at V and 2 bases at J, with 8 bases in the middle. Germline loops: CDR1 SEHNR, CDR2 FQNEAQ (reference sequence). The CDR3 nucleotides read TGTGCCAGCAGCTTAGGACAGATTAACACCGGGGAGCTGTTTTTT. Translating it yields CASSLGQINTGELFF.

In the case of this clone: A much larger clone lies a single base off, so this may be a read error. The chain recombines TRBV6-6 with TRBJ1-5; TRBD1 aligns across 9 bases. V lost 4 bases to trimming and J lost 0 bases; unmatched junction nucleotides: 1. This CDR3 spans 15 amino acids. In germline, CDR1 is MNHNY, CDR2 SVGAGI (reference sequence). The CDR3 protein is CASSWTGDSNQPQHF. DNA for the CDR3: TGTGCCAGCAGTTGGACAGGGGATAGCAATCAGCCCCAGCATTTT.

There are a few counts of this clone. A much larger clone differs by one base, so this may be a read error. CDR3 sequence reads: CASRGTAYSNQPQHF. DNA for the CDR3: TGTGCCAGCAGGGGGACAGCTTATAGCAATCAGCCCCAGCATTTT. This chain uses TRBV6-5 with TRBJ1-5, with 7 positions matching TRBD1. J lost 0 bases, V lost 6 bases, and 5 bases had no gene match. CDR1 MNHEY and CDR2 SVGAGI come from the germline V gene. The CDR3 sequence is 15 residues long.

This chain links TRBV6-1 with TRBJ2-7; 7 positions agree with TRBD1. The CDR3 is made up of 13 amino acids. Germline loops: CDR1 MNHNS, CDR2 SASEGT. V lost 4 bases to trimming and J lost 4 bases; unmatched junction nucleotides: 4. As DNA, the CDR3 is TGTGCCAGCAGTGCTGGACAGGATTACGAGCAGTACTTC. Its protein product is CASSAGQDYEQYF.

The V and J genes are TRBV2 and TRBJ2-1, with TRBD2 matching 7 bases. This CDR3 is built from 13 residues. J gave up 5 bases and V 8 bases, and 6 bases lay outside the gene matches. Germline V gives CDR1 SNHLY, CDR2 FYNNEI. The chain's CDR3 is CASQWRENNEQFF. The CDR3 DNA follows: TGTGCCAGCCAGTGGCGGGAGAACAATGAGCAGTTCTTC.

This clone appeared a few times. This chain connects TRBV19 to TRBJ2-1; 8 positions match TRBD2. J lost 7 bases, V lost 6 bases, and 14 bases had no gene match. Germline V gene lookup returns CDR1 LNHDA and CDR2 SQIVND (reference sequence). The length of the CDR3 is 16 residues. The CDR3 DNA is TGTGCCAGTAGCTCCAGGGAGCGGGAGTTCGTTAATGAGCAGTTCTTC. It is translated as CASSSREREFVNEQFF.

This chain links TRBV6-5 with TRBJ1-1, with no clear D. The CDR3 extends over 13 amino acids. Germline V gives CDR1 MNHEY, CDR2 SVGAGI. V gave up 1 base and J gave up 2 bases, with 5 bases separating them. CDR3 DNA sequence: TGTGCCAGCAGTTACTTGGGAAACACTGAAGCTTTCTTT. Translated, it gives CASSYLGNTEAFF.

The chain employs TRBV5-4 and TRBJ2-1; 8 nucleotides match TRBD2. V was clipped by 2 bases and J by 10 bases; unmatched bases: 8. The CDR3 is made up of 14 amino acids. Germline V gene data show CDR1 as SGHNT and CDR2 as YYREEE (reference sequence). The CDR3 here is CASSLTSGGREQFF. The CDR3 DNA follows: TGTGCCAGCAGCTTAACTAGCGGTGGCAGGGAGCAGTTCTTC. Based on the CDR3 plus reference TRBV5-4 and TRBJ2-1, the full variable domain is ETGVTQSPTHLIKTRGQQVTLRCSSQSGHNTVSWYQQALGQGPQFIFQYYREEENGRGNFPPRFSGLQFPNYSSELNVNALELDDSALYLCASSLTSGGREQFFGPGTRLTVL.

This clone appeared a few times. The rearrangement links TRBV10-3 to TRBJ2-2; no clear D gene. The CDR3 is 15 amino acids. Per the germline V gene, CDR1 is ENHRY and CDR2 is SYGVKD. V dropped 6 bases and J dropped 6 bases, with 17 bases sitting between them. The CDR3 protein is CAIRAHSVVPGELFF. In DNA form, the CDR3 reads TGTGCCATCAGGGCACATTCCGTGGTTCCCGGGGAGCTGTTTTTT.

Ten or more counts support this clone. The genes are TRBV19 and TRBJ2-7; weak D call: TRBD2 (6 bases). The CDR3 consists of 16 residues. CDR1 is LNHDA, CDR2 SQIVND, per germline (reference sequence). Trimming took off 6 bases at V and 0 bases at J, with 18 bases between the two ends. CDR3 sequence: CASSRAGLLSSYEQYF. The CDR3 DNA follows: TGTGCCAGTAGCCGGGCGGGACTTTTGAGCTCCTACGAGCAGTACTTC.

The chain recombines TRBV11-2 with TRBJ2-5, with D perhaps assigned TRBD1 or TRBD2 (6 bases each). The length of the CDR3 is 16 residues. Germline lookup yields CDR1 SGHAT and CDR2 FQNNGV. Trimming cost V 4 bases and J 7 bases, with 22 bases left between them. CDR3 region: CASSYEWGAEFGTQYF. The CDR3 nucleotides read TGTGCCAGCAGCTACGAGTGGGGGGCGGAGTTCGGGACCCAGTACTTC.

This chain connects TRBV30 to TRBJ2-3; 8 bases are shared with TRBD1. The CDR3 is made up of 15 amino acids. Trimming at V came to 2 bases and at J to 2 bases, leaving 6 bases not matched to a gene. Germline V gene sequence: CDR1 GTSNPN, CDR2 SVGIG (reference sequence). CDR3 sequence (DNA): TGTGCCTGGAGTACCGGACAGGGAAACACAGATACGCAGTATTTT. This encodes CAWSTGQGNTDTQYF.

The chain carries TRBV18 and TRBJ2-1, with 7 bases matching TRBD2. The ends lost 1 base at V and 8 bases at J; junction bases unmatched: 8. Germline CDR1 and CDR2: KGHSH and LQKENI. CDR3 length: 15 amino acids. CDR3 in amino acids: CASSPQGGSSDEQFF. The CDR3 DNA reads as TGTGCCAGCTCACCACAGGGCGGGAGCAGCGATGAGCAGTTCTTC.

This chain uses TRBV11-3 with TRBJ2-2; tentatively, D is TRBD2 (6 bases). Per the germline V gene, CDR1 is SGHNT and CDR2 is YENEEA. The CDR3 runs 14 residues. V lost 4 bases and J 7 bases, leaving 13 bases between the germline ends. CDR3 in DNA: TGTGCCAGCAGCTACGGGACTTATGACGGGGAGCTGTTTTTT. This codes for CASSYGTYDGELFF.

For this clone: Additional DNA sequences in this sample encode the identical CDR3. The V gene is TRBV28, the J gene TRBJ2-2, with 7 bases fitting TRBD2. This CDR3 has 15 amino acids. Trimming cost V 5 bases and J 3 bases; bases outside gene matches: 6. The germline V gene encodes CDR1 MDHEN and CDR2 SYDVKM. The CDR3 reads CASSLGGRDTGELFF. The CDR3 nucleotides read TGTGCCAGCAGTCTTGGGGGGAGGGACACCGGGGAGCTGTTTTTT.

The rearrangement uses TRBV7-9 and TRBJ2-1; D possibly matches TRBD1 or TRBD2 (5 bases each). With 6 bases removed from V and 4 bases from J, the gap between germline ends came to 16 bases. This CDR3 region has 15 residues. Germline V CDR1 and CDR2: SEHNR, FQNEAQ (reference sequence). The CDR3 DNA reads TGTGCCAGCAGTTCCAGGACGAGGGGTTACAATGAGCAGTTCTTC. This translates into CASSSRTRGYNEQFF.

This chain links TRBV18 with TRBJ1-1; no reliable D call. With 0 bases removed from V and 1 base from J, the gap between germline ends came to 12 bases. The CDR3 is 16 residues long. The germline CDR1 and CDR2 sequences are KGHSH and LQKENI. The CDR3 DNA reads as TGTGCCAGCTCACCACCGGGTGATCTGCAGAACACTGAAGCTTTCTTT. Encoded protein: CASSPPGDLQNTEAFF.

In its sample, this clone was seen a few times. The V gene is TRBV7-8, the J gene TRBJ1-4; 7 bases align to TRBD1. The CDR3 runs 13 residues. V lost 2 bases and J lost 8; bases outside the gene matches: 2. Germline CDR1 reads SGHVS; CDR2 reads FQNEAQ. Here the CDR3 DNA reads TGTGCCAGCAGCTTAAGGGGGCAAGAAAAACTGTTTTTT. Translated, it gives CASSLRGQEKLFF.

This chain connects TRBV7-3 to TRBJ1-2, with D possibly TRBD1 on 5 matching bases. Germline V gene sequence: CDR1 SGHTA, CDR2 FQGTGA. This CDR3 contains 16 residues. Between the trimmed V and J ends, which lost 5 bases and 8 bases, there was a span of 24 bases. Here the CDR3 DNA reads TGTGCCAGCAGCCCCTACGGGGGGAATTCCCTCTCCGGCTACACCTTC. Translation gives CASSPYGGNSLSGYTF.

The chain joins TRBV9 to TRBJ2-3, with unresolved D. The CDR3 extends over 13 amino acids. Deletions cut 0 bases from V and 4 bases from J, with 6 bases between. Germline V gene sequence: CDR1 SGDLS, CDR2 YYNGEE. Here the CDR3 reads CASSVAPSDTQYF. In DNA form, the CDR3 reads TGTGCCAGCAGCGTAGCGCCCTCAGATACGCAGTATTTT.

The V call is TRBV14, the J call TRBJ2-7; unclear D gene. The CDR3 runs to 14 residues. Trimming took 1 base from V and 9 from J, leaving 16 bases between them. The germline V gene encodes CDR1 SGHDN and CDR2 FVKESK. Here the CDR3 reads CASSQATMGYGQYF. Here the CDR3 DNA reads TGTGCCAGCAGCCAAGCGACCATGGGCTATGGGCAGTACTTC.

In DNA form, the CDR3 reads TGCGCCAGCAGCCCCCTCGGGTACGGTACGCAGTATTTT. Amino acids: CASSPLGYGTQYF. The chain couples TRBV4-1 to TRBJ2-3; unclear D gene. Germline loops: CDR1 MGHRA, CDR2 YSYEKL. Trimming cost V 4 bases and J 8 bases, with 13 bases left between them. The CDR3 runs 13 residues.

This clone was observed at least ten times. This chain links TRBV7-9 with TRBJ2-7; 7 bases are a match to TRBD2. Germline CDR1 and CDR2: SEHNR and FQNEAQ (reference sequence). The V and J ends lost 4 bases and 5 bases, in that order; junction bases with no gene match: 8. This CDR3 comprises 14 residues. CDR3 sequence (DNA): TGTGCCAGCAGCTACGCGGGAGCGTGGGACGAGCAGTACTTC. It yields the protein CASSYAGAWDEQYF. Together with reference TRBV7-9 and TRBJ2-7, the CDR3 gives the full variable domain: DTGVSQNPRHKITKRGQNVTFRCDPISEHNRLYWYRQTLGQGPEFLTYFQNEAQLEKSRLLSDRFSAERPKGSFSTLEIQRTEQGDSAMYLCASSYAGAWDEQYFGPGTRLTVT.

A remark on this clone: Other DNA sequences in the sample encode the same CDR3. The V gene is TRBV11-2, the J gene TRBJ2-5, with D possibly being TRBD1 (5 bases). Germline CDR1 and CDR2: SGHAT and FQNNGV. Between the trimmed V and J ends, which lost 5 bases and 2 bases, there was a span of 12 bases. CDR3 length: 14 amino acids. In DNA form, the CDR3 reads TGTGCCAGCAGCCTATCGACAGTTCAAGAGACCCAGTACTTC. Its protein is CASSLSTVQETQYF.

The J gene is TRBJ2-7, the V gene TRBV9, with TRBD2 identical over 9 bases. The ends lost 0 bases at V and 0 bases at J; junction bases unmatched: 1. CDR3 length equals 15 residues. Germline V gene data show CDR1 as SGDLS and CDR2 as YYNGEE. The CDR3, as DNA: TGTGCCAGCAGCGTAGCTAGCGGGATCTCCTACGAGCAGTACTTC. Translation: CASSVASGISYEQYF.

This clone was observed a handful of times. The chain joins TRBV2 to TRBJ2-7; weak D call: TRBD2 (6 bases). Trimming shortened V by 8 bases and J by 11 bases, and 16 bases separated the two germline ends. This CDR3 spans 11 amino acids. Germline V gene sequence: CDR1 SNHLY, CDR2 FYNNEI. Here the CDR3 DNA reads TGTGCCAGCGAGTTAGCGGAGGCAAAGTACTTC. Translating it yields CASELAEAKYF.

V gene TRBV28 combines with J gene TRBJ1-1; TRBD1 is a possible D gene (5 bases). The V end lost 10 bases, the J end lost 0 bases, and 21 bases lay between the germline ends. Germline CDR1 and CDR2: MDHEN and SYDVKM. The CDR3 covers 16 residues. CDR3: CAITGGESGLNTEAFF. CDR3 nucleotide sequence: TGTGCCATCACGGGGGGAGAGTCTGGGTTGAACACTGAAGCTTTCTTT.

The rearrangement links TRBV12-5 to TRBJ2-1; 11 positions agree with TRBD2. The J segment lost 5 bases and the V segment lost 3 bases, leaving 9 bases of the junction unmatched. CDR1 is LGHNT and CDR2 is FRNRAP in the germline V gene. This CDR3 is built from 17 residues. CDR3 DNA sequence: TGTGCTAGTGGTTTAGTAGTAGCGGGAGGGCCCCACAATGAGCAGTTCTTC. Its protein is CASGLVVAGGPHNEQFF.